This record covers a single TCR beta chain. Its matching antigen is unknown. The PCR ran on 60 Vbeta and 13 Jbeta primers. Sequencing was performed with immunoSEQ multiplex PCR; in TCRdb, only in-frame clones are kept and a portion is missing. This sample contains tens of thousands of clones. The sample is drawn from a study of cytomegalovirus exposure and HLA in healthy donors. Notes on the study in general: Segments of the TCR beta V type were, in most cases, productive about 87% or about 30% of the time in an earlier analysis. In vitro testing confirmed three CMV-associated chains as specific for CMV antigens. Across donors, most TCRs were seen rarely, yet some public ones were widespread. Using the classifier, cytomegalovirus status was reportedly diagnosed with high specificity and sensitivity.

V lost 5 bases and J 3 bases, leaving 14 bases between the germline ends. The CDR3 length is 15 residues. Germline V lookup: CDR1 SGHTA, CDR2 FQGNSA. The TCR originated in a man aged 50-60 years in good health and CMV-seronegative. The sample consisted of PBMCs. The chain uses TRBV7-2 and TRBJ1-5, with TRBD1 as a possible D gene (5 bases). CDR3 loop: CASSPRGGTNQPQHF. The CDR3 DNA is TGTGCCAGCAGCCCTCGAGGAGGGACCAATCAGCCCCAGCATTTT.